Reported below is one TCR beta chain. These data are taken from a study of control samples from healthy donors and cancer patients. Only in-frame clones appear in the TCRdb table, and some are missing; sequencing was by immunoSEQ multiplex PCR. The sample lists 150,000 to 200,000 clones, just over 85% seen once, with around 5% in the top ten. The CDR3 extends over 15 amino acids. V was clipped by 2 bases and J by 1 base, with 6 bases between them. Germline loops: CDR1 MNHNY, CDR2 SVGAGI (reference sequence). Material: blood. The sequence was obtained from a woman in her twenties or thirties in good health. The chain joins TRBV6-6 to TRBJ2-6; D may be TRBD2 (5 bases). DNA of the CDR3: TGTGCCAGCAGTTACCGGGGTTCTGGGGCCAACGTCCTGACTTTC. Translation gives CASSYRGSGANVLTF.